This section outlines one TCR beta chain sequence together with its context. Its antigen remains unidentified. Using immunoSEQ multiplex PCR, the repertoire was profiled, and TCRdb retains in-frame clones only, with some absent. The table lists tens of thousands of clones, roughly nine tenths of them singletons. Germline CDR1 is SNHLY and CDR2 is FYNNEI. J was trimmed by 7 bases and V by 7 bases; bases with no gene match: 6. This CDR3 has 12 residues. These data are taken from a study of OX40 agonist ivuxolimab in advanced cancers. Study summary: With a range of roughly 20 to 85, age averaged approximately 64 years, and about 80% were male.

General observations from the study: Near-lowest levels of clonal expansion characterized partial responders at 0.1-3.0 mg/kg. Researchers report that CD8+ T cells had, on average, more expanded clones than CD4+.

This specimen was CD4+ or CD8+ T cells sorted from blood, taken in a trial of the OX40 agonist ivuxolimab. This TCR was sampled from an adult with an advanced solid tumor such as melanoma, head and neck, liver or kidney cancer. The chain has TRBV2 and TRBJ1-2; 7 bases map to TRBD1. This chain's CDR3 is CASIMTGSGYTF. DNA of the CDR3: TGTGCCAGCATCATGACAGGGAGTGGCTACACCTTC.